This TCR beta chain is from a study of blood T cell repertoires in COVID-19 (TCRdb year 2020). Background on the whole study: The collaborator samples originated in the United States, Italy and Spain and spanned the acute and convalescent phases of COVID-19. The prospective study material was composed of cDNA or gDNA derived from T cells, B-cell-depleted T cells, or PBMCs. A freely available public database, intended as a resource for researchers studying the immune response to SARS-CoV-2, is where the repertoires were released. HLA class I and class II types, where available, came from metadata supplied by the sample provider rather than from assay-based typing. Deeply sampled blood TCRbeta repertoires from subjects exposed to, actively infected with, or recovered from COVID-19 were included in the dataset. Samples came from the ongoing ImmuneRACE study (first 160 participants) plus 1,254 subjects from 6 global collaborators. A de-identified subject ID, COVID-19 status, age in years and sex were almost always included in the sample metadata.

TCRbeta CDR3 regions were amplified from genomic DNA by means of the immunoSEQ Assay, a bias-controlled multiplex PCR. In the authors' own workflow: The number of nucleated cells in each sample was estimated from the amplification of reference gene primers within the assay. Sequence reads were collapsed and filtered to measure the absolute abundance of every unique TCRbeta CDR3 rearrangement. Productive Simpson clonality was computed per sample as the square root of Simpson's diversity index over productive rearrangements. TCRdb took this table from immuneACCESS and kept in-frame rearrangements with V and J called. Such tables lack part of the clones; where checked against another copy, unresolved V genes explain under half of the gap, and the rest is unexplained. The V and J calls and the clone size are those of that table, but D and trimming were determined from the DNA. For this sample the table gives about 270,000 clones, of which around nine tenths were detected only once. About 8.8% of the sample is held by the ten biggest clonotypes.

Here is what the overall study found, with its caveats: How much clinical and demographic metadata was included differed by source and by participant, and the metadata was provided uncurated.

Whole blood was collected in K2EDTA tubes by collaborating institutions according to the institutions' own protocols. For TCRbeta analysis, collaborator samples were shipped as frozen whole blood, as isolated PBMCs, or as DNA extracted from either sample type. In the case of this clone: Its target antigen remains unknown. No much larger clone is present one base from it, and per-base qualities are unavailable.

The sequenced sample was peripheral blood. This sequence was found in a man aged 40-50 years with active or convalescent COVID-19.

CDR3 protein: CASRDDRKGYSPLHF. The nucleotide sequence is given as TGTGCCAGTAGGGACGACAGGAAGGGATATTCACCCCTCCACTTT. This sequence uses TRBV19 and TRBJ1-6; matching of 6 bases hints at TRBD1 as the D gene. Per the germline V gene (reference sequence), LNHDA is the CDR1 and SQIVND is the CDR2. From the cysteine up to the phenylalanine, the CDR3 has a length of 15 residues. Left in the record is the CDR3 DNA by itself, 45 bases read in frame from the first base. The trim is 6 bases for V and 8 bases for J, with a gap of 17 bases between the germline ends.